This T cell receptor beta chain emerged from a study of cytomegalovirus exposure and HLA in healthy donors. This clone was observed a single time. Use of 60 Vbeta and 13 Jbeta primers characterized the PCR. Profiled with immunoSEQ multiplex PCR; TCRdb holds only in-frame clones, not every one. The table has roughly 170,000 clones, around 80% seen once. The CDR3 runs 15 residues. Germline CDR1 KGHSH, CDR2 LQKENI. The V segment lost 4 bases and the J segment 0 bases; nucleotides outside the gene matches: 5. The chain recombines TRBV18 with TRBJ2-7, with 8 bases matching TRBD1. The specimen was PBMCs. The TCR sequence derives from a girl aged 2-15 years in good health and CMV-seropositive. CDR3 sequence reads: CASSLGQGPSYEQYF. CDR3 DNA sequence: TGTGCCAGCTCACTTGGACAGGGACCCTCCTACGAGCAGTACTTC.